This TCR beta chain came from a study of blood T cell repertoires in COVID-19. A note on this clone: Other DNA sequences in the same sample also yield this CDR3.

The V gene lost 3 bases and the J gene lost 1 base, with 6 bases spanning the gap. Germline CDR1 reads KGHSH; CDR2 reads LQKENI. The CDR3 has 13 amino acids. Per the original methods: Nucleated cell counts were estimated from reference gene primer amplification. The repertoire was sequenced with immunoSEQ multiplex PCR; TCRdb's copy has only in-frame clones and lacks some. V, J and clone size were drawn from that table, and D and trimming were deduced from the DNA. The profile shows 250,000 to 350,000 clones, roughly 88% of them singletons. Two negative PCRs, clearance, or symptom resolution had been documented for recovered Cohort 3 donors.

The receptor's source is a woman in her 30s who had recovered from COVID-19. V is TRBV18 and J is TRBJ1-1; D is unclear. The sequenced sample consisted of PBMCs or T cells enriched from blood (not recorded which). In DNA form, the CDR3 reads TGTGCCAGCTCACCCGGAGGGAACACTGAAGCTTTCTTT. As protein: CASSPGGNTEAFF.